The clone carrying this TCR beta chain was counted many times. What it binds is unknown. This sample was taken from a study of T-cell reconstitution after alpha-beta-depleted transplantation in children. As it was prepared, the TCRbeta library received unique molecular identifiers. One entry per CDR3 protein, called by TCRdb with MiXCR from the PCR reads. The sample has about 300,000 distinct CDR3 sequences, around 7.1% seen once. General study results and limits: T-cell counts and diversity at one year post-transplant came mainly from newly produced T cells.

The V gene's germline CDR1 is KGHSH and CDR2 LQKENI. Trimming took 3 bases from V and 5 from J, leaving 10 bases between them. CDR3 length: 13 residues. This TCR derives from a female patient aged 2 to 10 who had a stem cell transplant for Fanconi anemia, so the T cells may come from the graft donor. The source material was peripheral blood, sampled 360 days after TCRalphabeta/CD19-depleted stem cell transplant. V usage is TRBV18 and J usage is TRBJ2-5; D is ambiguous. CDR3 sequence: CASSPSGRETQYF. The CDR3, as DNA: TGTGCCAGCTCACCGTCAGGCAGGGAGACCCAGTACTTC.